The 8 T cell receptor beta chains reported below all come from one sample, sequenced in a study of identical twins. TCRdb redid the calling of the 5' RACE reads with MiXCR, one entry per CDR3 protein. The sample lists about 690,000 distinct CDR3 sequences, around 20% occurring once. The same data also went into a second study, on T cells expressing NK-cell markers.

Sequenced sample: PBMCs. Receptors originate from a woman between 18 and 30 years old in good health.

The chain links TRBV11-3 to TRBJ2-7; maybe TRBD1 (5 bases). Germline CDR1 is SGHNT and CDR2 is YENEEA. The CDR3 has 15 amino acids. Between the trimmed V and J ends, which lost 0 bases and 9 bases, there was a span of 18 bases. CDR3 bases: TGTGCCAGCAGCTTAGAACCTGGGCAGGGAATGCGGCAGTACTTC. Translating it yields CASSLEPGQGMRQYF.

This clonotype was seen more than once but under ten times. The chain is built from TRBV5-6 and TRBJ1-2; D might be TRBD1 (6 bases). V was shortened by 4 bases and J by 4 bases, with 11 bases between the two germline ends. This CDR3 comprises 13 residues. Germline V gene data show CDR1 as SGHDT and CDR2 as YYEEEE. The CDR3 nucleotides are TGTGCCAGCAGCGTCGACAGGAGCTATGGCTACACCTTC. This sequence encodes CASSVDRSYGYTF. Complete variable domain (other parts from reference TRBV5-6 and TRBJ1-2): DAGVTQSPTHLIKTRGQQVTLRCSPKSGHDTVSWYQQALGQGPQFIFQYYEEEERQRGNFPDRFSGHQFPNYSSELNVNALLLGDSALYLCASSVDRSYGYTFGSGTRLTVV.

The sample holds a few counts of this clonotype. DNA for the CDR3: TGCAGCGTTGAAGATCGGCGCGGGGCTGAGACCCAGTACTTC. Its translation: CSVEDRRGAETQYF. This chain joins TRBV29-1 and TRBJ2-5, with D possibly matching TRBD2 (6 bases). Trimming shortened V by 0 bases and J by 5 bases, and 13 bases separated the two germline ends. Germline V gene sequence: CDR1 SQVTM, CDR2 ANQGSEA. There are 14 residues in the CDR3.

The chain joins TRBV7-9 to TRBJ2-5, with D perhaps TRBD1 or TRBD2 (7 bases each). From germline, CDR1 is SEHNR and CDR2 FQNEAQ (reference sequence). The length of the CDR3 is 15 residues. Trimming shortened V by 4 bases and J by 3 bases, and 15 bases separated the two germline ends. The CDR3 sequence: CASSSAGQLKETQYF. In DNA, the CDR3 is TGTGCCAGCAGCTCAGCGGGACAGCTTAAAGAGACCCAGTACTTC. Supplemented by reference TRBV7-9 and TRBJ2-5, the full variable domain reads DTGVSQNPRHKITKRGQNVTFRCDPISEHNRLYWYRQTLGQGPEFLTYFQNEAQLEKSRLLSDRFSAERPKGSFSTLEIQRTEQGDSAMYLCASSSAGQLKETQYFGPGTRLLVL.

This chain links TRBV18 with TRBJ2-7, with D possibly being TRBD1 or TRBD2 (5 bases each). Germline V gene data show CDR1 as KGHSH and CDR2 as LQKENI. The V end lost 5 bases, the J end lost 7 bases, and 15 bases lay between the germline ends. CDR3 size: 13 residues. The CDR3 region has the DNA TGTGCCAGCTCAACTGGTGGGACCGGTGAGCAGTACTTC. Translated, it gives CASSTGGTGEQYF. The full variable domain, its missing parts supplied by reference TRBV18 and TRBJ2-7, is NAGVMQNPRHLVRRRGQEARLRCSPMKGHSHVYWYRQLPEEGLKFMVYLQKENIIDESGMPKERFSAEFPKEGPSILRIQQVVRGDSAAYFCASSTGGTGEQYFGPGTRLTVT.

This clonotype has a count of ten or more. The CDR3 here is CASLGADRVGGYTF. The CDR3 coding sequence is TGTGCCAGCCTCGGGGCAGATCGTGTAGGTGGCTACACCTTC. This rearrangement joins TRBV6-1 to TRBJ1-2; TRBD1 is a possible D gene (5 bases). Germline V gene lookup returns CDR1 MNHNS and CDR2 SASEGT. CDR3 length: 14 residues. The V end lost 8 bases, the J end lost 7 bases, and 20 bases lay between the germline ends.

The chain couples TRBV5-1 to TRBJ2-7; D might be TRBD2 (6 bases). Germline assignment: CDR1 SGHRS and CDR2 YFSETQ. This CDR3 is 15 amino acids long. V was cut by 7 bases and J by 3 bases, with 20 bases left in between. CDR3 sequence: CASSTEGWTNYEQYF. CDR3 nucleotide sequence: TGCGCCAGCTCCACGGAGGGGTGGACAAACTACGAGCAGTACTTC.

This clonotype was recorded at least ten times. The chain carries TRBV10-3 and TRBJ2-1, with a tentative D call TRBD2 (6 bases). Trimming left V 2 bases short and J 13 bases short, with 9 bases between. This CDR3 contains 11 residues. Germline CDR1 ENHRY, CDR2 SYGVKD. The CDR3, as DNA: TGTGCCATCAGTGAGGACGGGAGACAGTTCTTC. Amino acids: CAISEDGRQFF.